These 12 T cell receptor beta chains were all obtained from the same sample, sequenced in a study of T cell responses to AZD1222 COVID-19 vaccine. Clones were sequenced by immunoSEQ multiplex PCR, and TCRdb holds only the in-frame ones, with some missing. The sample gives fewer than 150,000 clones, 88% of which show up once; 3.5% is in the top ten. The sample was peripheral blood, taken 28 days after the second AZD1222 dose. Source of these receptors: an adult who received the AZD1222 COVID-19 vaccine.

V and J are TRBV7-9 and TRBJ2-4, with D unclear. V lost 5 bases and J lost 0, with 20 bases in between. The CDR3 is 18 amino acids. CDR1 and CDR2 (germline): SEHNR, FQNEAQ (reference sequence). The CDR3 sequence is CASSPSGTTRLAKNIQYF. In nucleotides, the CDR3 is TGTGCCAGCAGCCCATCCGGAACTACTCGACTAGCCAAAAACATTCAGTACTTC.

The V gene is TRBV30, the J gene TRBJ2-3; 7 bases fit TRBD1. CDR1 and CDR2 from the germline V gene are GTSNPN and SVGIG (reference sequence). V was pared by 0 bases and J by 8 bases, with 5 bases of the junction left unmatched. The CDR3 has 13 residues. The CDR3 DNA reads TGTGCCTGGAGTGTAGGGGGCGTCAGTACGCAGTATTTT. It is translated as CAWSVGGVSTQYF.

The rearrangement joins TRBV3-1 (or the pseudogene TRBV3-2) to TRBJ1-5; D not resolved. The CDR3 has 15 amino acids. With 0 bases removed from V and 9 bases from J, the gap between germline ends came to 15 bases. Germline values: CDR1 LGHDT, CDR2 YNNKEL (reference sequence). The CDR3 DNA follows: TGTGCCAGCAGCCAAGACCCGGGCGGGGAGTGGCCCCAGCATTTT. Its translation is CASSQDPGGEWPQHF.

The rearrangement joins TRBV4-2 to TRBJ2-5; 8 positions agree with TRBD2. This CDR3 is built from 15 residues. With 2 bases clipped from V and 0 bases from J, the junction kept 2 bases outside the gene matches. Germline V gene lookup returns CDR1 LGHNA and CDR2 YNFKEQ. The CDR3, as DNA: TGTGCCAGCAGCCAACCGGGACTAGACCAAGAGACCCAGTACTTC. Encoded protein: CASSQPGLDQETQYF.

The chain is built from TRBV12-3 or TRBV12-4 and TRBJ2-5; D not resolved. The CDR3 has 13 residues. V lost 4 bases and J lost 5, with 11 bases in between. In DNA form, the CDR3 reads TGTGCCAGCAGTTATGGTAGCTCGGAGACCCAGTACTTC. This codes for CASSYGSSETQYF.

CDR3 coding DNA: TGCGCCAGCAGCTCCGGACTAGCGGGAGGCGAATACACAGATACGCAGTATTTT. The encoded protein is CASSSGLAGGEYTDTQYF. The chain carries TRBV5-1 and TRBJ2-3; 14 nucleotides agree with TRBD2. The CDR3 spans 18 residues. Germline CDR1 reads SGHRS; CDR2 reads YFSETQ. V dropped 3 bases and J dropped 2; count of bases not matched to a gene: 8.

This clone appeared a single time. This chain links TRBV6-4 with TRBJ2-3, with TRBD2 matching over 13 bases. This CDR3 comprises 16 residues. The germline gives CDR1 MRHNA, CDR2 SNTAGT. Trimming took 2 bases from V and 2 from J; bases not matched to a gene: 1. The CDR3 bases are TGTGCCAGCAGTGACGGACTAGCGGGAGACACAGATACGCAGTATTTT. It translates to CASSDGLAGDTDTQYF.

The CDR3 nucleotides read TGCAGTGCTAGTAGGCCTTCTCCGGTCTCTGAGCAGTTCTTC. Translated: CSASRPSPVSEQFF. V is TRBV20-1 and J is TRBJ2-1; no reliable D call. Germline V CDR1 and CDR2: DFQATT, SNEGSKA (reference sequence). CDR3 size: 14 residues. The V and J ends lost 3 bases and 9 bases respectively, with 18 bases between them.

The gene calls are TRBV27 and TRBJ2-1; 10 nucleotides line up with TRBD2. The ends lost 5 bases at V and 8 bases at J; junction bases unmatched: 12. This CDR3 is 16 amino acids long. Germline V lookup: CDR1 MNHEY, CDR2 SMNVEV (reference sequence). This CDR3 reads CASSASGRVLGDEQFF. The CDR3 nucleotides are TGTGCCAGCAGTGCCAGCGGGAGGGTTCTGGGGGATGAGCAGTTCTTC.

The gene calls are TRBV7-2 and TRBJ1-5, with 9 bases that match TRBD1. The CDR3 runs 14 residues. The V gene end was trimmed by 3 bases and the J gene end by 5 bases; junction bases not matched to a gene: 2. The germline CDR1 and CDR2 sequences are SGHTA and FQGNSA. The CDR3 spells CASSFRQGDQPQHF. As DNA, the CDR3 is TGTGCCAGCAGCTTCCGACAGGGGGATCAGCCCCAGCATTTT. Based on the CDR3 plus reference TRBV7-2 and TRBJ1-5, the full variable domain is GAGVSQSPSNKVTEKGKDVELRCDPISGHTALYWYRQSLGQGLEFLIYFQGNSAPDKSGLPSDRFSAERTGGSVSTLTIQRTQQEDSAVYLCASSFRQGDQPQHFGDGTRLSIL.

The chain carries TRBV4-3 and TRBJ2-5; the D gene is possibly TRBD1 (6 bases). In germline, CDR1 is LGHNA, CDR2 YSLEER. Trimming cost V 1 base and J 5 bases, with 14 bases left between them. The CDR3 is 15 amino acids. The CDR3 bases are TGCGCCAGCAGCCAAGCACAGGGACGCAGGGAGACCCAGTACTTC. As protein: CASSQAQGRRETQYF.

V is TRBV7-9 and J is TRBJ2-3; 14 bases fit TRBD2. The CDR3 totals 14 residues. Germline V lookup: CDR1 SEHNR, CDR2 FQNEAQ (reference sequence). With V trimmed by 8 bases and J by 6 bases, 4 bases remained unmatched. The CDR3 loop is CASRTSGRSDTQYF. CDR3 sequence (DNA): TGTGCCAGCCGGACTAGCGGGAGGTCGGATACGCAGTATTTT.